This T cell receptor beta chain was profiled in a study of T cells in Graves' hyperthyroidism and ophthalmopathy. From RNA transcripts, TCR beta CDR3 regions were amplified. When the TCR CDR3 underwent first-round RT-PCR, the HTBI primer set was used. TCRdb ran MiXCR on the multiplex PCR reads and lists one entry per CDR3 protein. The sample holds about 550,000 distinct CDR3 sequences, around 21% seen once. Per the germline V gene, CDR1 is LGHNA and CDR2 is YNFKEQ. The CDR3 loop spans 15 amino acids. V dropped 1 base and J dropped 2 bases, with 9 bases sitting between them. The sequence derives from a man younger than 30 with Graves' hyperthyroidism. The chain carries TRBV4-2 and TRBJ1-3, with D possibly matching TRBD1 (5 bases). Material: blood. As DNA, the CDR3 is TGTGCCAGCAGCCAAGGGGGCAGGGCTGGAAACACCATATATTTT. Protein product: CASSQGGRAGNTIYF.